Below, 18 T cell receptor beta chains from the same sample are listed, as sequenced in a study of Graves' ophthalmopathy and Graves' hyperthyroidism. Amplified TCR beta CDR3 regions were obtained using RNA transcripts as template. HTBI primers served in a first-round RT-PCR, which a second-round multiplex PCR followed. TCRdb ran MiXCR on the multiplex PCR reads and lists one entry per CDR3 protein. The sample lists about 39,000 distinct CDR3 sequences, around half seen once, with under 30% in the top ten. Sequenced material: peripheral blood. The receptors were sampled from an adult woman with stable Graves' hyperthyroidism.

This clonotype was counted at least ten times. This chain joins TRBV27 and TRBJ1-1; D is uncertain. Trimming removed 3 bases from V and 5 bases from J, with 10 bases in between. The CDR3 spans 13 residues. Germline V gene lookup returns CDR1 MNHEY and CDR2 SMNVEV (reference sequence). As DNA, the CDR3 is TGTGCCAGCAGTTTCGTGAGGGAGACTGAAGCTTTCTTT. The encoded protein is CASSFVRETEAFF.

On this clonotype itself: The DNA is omitted, as the CDR3 cannot be located on it reliably, and the CDR3 follows TCRdb's listing. The chain uses TRBV29-1 and TRBJ1-1; TRBD1 is the table's D call, not checked against the DNA. CDR1 and CDR2 from the germline V gene are SQVTM and ANQGSEA. The CDR3 is 18 residues long, ends included. The CDR3 here is CSIYLCSDGGQLNTEAFF.

The rearrangement links TRBV13 to TRBJ2-5; 10 positions match TRBD1. CDR3 size: 15 residues. Germline V gene data show CDR1 as PRHDT and CDR2 as FYEKMQ (reference sequence). V lost 2 bases and J lost 5; bases outside the gene matches: 5. The CDR3 loop is CASSLPGTGEETQYF. The CDR3 coding sequence is TGTGCCAGCAGCTTACCCGGGACAGGGGAGGAGACCCAGTACTTC.

The chain is built from TRBV5-1 and TRBJ1-2, with D perhaps matching TRBD1 (5 bases). The V gene's germline CDR1 is SGHRS and CDR2 YFSETQ. The length of the CDR3 is 13 residues. Trimming pared 2 bases from V and 6 bases from J, leaving 11 bases between. The chain's CDR3 is CASSLVSGHGYTF. As DNA, the CDR3 is TGCGCCAGCAGCTTAGTTTCGGGGCATGGCTACACCTTC.

V is TRBV15 and J is TRBJ2-1; tentatively, D is TRBD2 (6 bases). Trimming stripped 3 bases from V and 11 bases from J, with 11 bases between. The CDR3 length is 12 residues. Germline CDR1 and CDR2: LNHNV and YYDKDF (reference sequence). Here the CDR3 DNA reads TGTGCCACCAGCAGGGAGGGGCGGAAGCAGTTCTTC. It specifies CATSREGRKQFF.

This clonotype came up many times. The genes are TRBV5-1 and TRBJ2-2, with a weak D call TRBD1 (5 bases). Deletions cut 1 base from V and 1 base from J, with 14 bases between. Germline CDR1 reads SGHRS; CDR2 reads YFSETQ. The CDR3 spans 17 residues. Written as DNA, the CDR3 is TGCGCCAGCAGCTTGTTTGGGGCAGCTTTGAACACCGGGGAGCTGTTTTTT. As protein: CASSLFGAALNTGELFF.

This clonotype was counted at least ten times. The rearrangement joins TRBV20-1 to TRBJ2-7; D remains ambiguous. There are 13 residues in the CDR3. From germline, CDR1 is DFQATT and CDR2 SNEGSKA (reference sequence). V was shortened by 3 bases and J by 5 bases, with 14 bases between the two germline ends. The CDR3 nucleotides are TGCAGTGCTAGGCTAGGGCGAGCGAACGAGCAGTACTTC. Translation: CSARLGRANEQYF.

DNA for the CDR3: TGTGCCAGCAGCGACACGGGGACTAGCGGGAGGGCCACAGATACGCAGTATTTT. Its protein is CASSDTGTSGRATDTQYF. This chain uses TRBV19 with TRBJ2-3; 16 bases align to TRBD2. Germline V CDR1 and CDR2: LNHDA, SQIVND (reference sequence). J lost 2 bases, V lost 9 bases, and 11 bases had no gene match. The CDR3 is 18 amino acids.

This clonotype has at least ten counts. V and J are TRBV11-1 and TRBJ2-5, with D tentatively TRBD1 (5 bases). CDR1 is SGHAT, CDR2 FQDESV, per germline (reference sequence). The CDR3 is 14 residues long. The V gene lost 2 bases and the J gene lost 0 bases, with 7 bases spanning the gap. CDR3 sequence reads: CASSLQTDQETQYF. The CDR3 DNA sequence: TGTGCCAGCAGCTTACAGACAGACCAAGAGACCCAGTACTTC.

For the CDR3, the DNA is TGTGCCAGCAGCCCCAGGACTAGCGGGAAGGGTGAGACCCAGTACTTC. It encodes CASSPRTSGKGETQYF. This sequence joins TRBV4-2 and TRBJ2-5, with 12 bases that match TRBD2. Per the germline V gene, CDR1 is LGHNA and CDR2 is YNFKEQ. The length of the CDR3 is 16 residues. The trim removed 4 bases at V and 5 bases at J, leaving 8 bases unmatched.

This clonotype was seen many times. This sequence joins TRBV12-3 or TRBV12-4 and TRBJ1-1, with D perhaps matching TRBD1 (6 bases). The CDR3 length is 16 residues. With 6 bases removed from V and 4 bases from J, the gap between germline ends came to 21 bases. The CDR3 region has the DNA TGTGCCAGCAGGGCCTCCCCGGGACACAGAACCACTGAAGCTTTCTTT. Amino acid sequence: CASRASPGHRTTEAFF.

This clonotype occurred many times. The CDR3: CASTRRWGGSQETQYF. DNA of the CDR3: TGTGCCAGCACCCGAAGGTGGGGGGGGAGCCAAGAGACCCAGTACTTC. This chain connects TRBV6-1 to TRBJ2-5, with 7 bases matching TRBD2. Germline V CDR1 and CDR2: MNHNS, SASEGT. This CDR3 contains 16 residues. The junction had 12 bases not matched to a gene; V was cut back by 7 bases and J by 1 base.

In the case of this clonotype: The junction departs from the called germline gene at one end, perhaps through a read error. The chain is built from TRBV7-8 and TRBJ1-2, with 11 bases aligning to TRBD1. CDR1 SGHVS and CDR2 FQNEAQ come from the germline V gene. The CDR3 runs 14 residues. CDR3 sequence reads: CASSLGTGGYDYTF. DNA for the CDR3: TGTGCCAGCAGCTTAGGGACAGGGGGCTATGACTACACCTTC. The variable domain in full, with the rest retrieved from reference TRBV7-8 and TRBJ1-2, is GAGVSQSPRYKVAKRGQDVALRCDPISGHVSLFWYQQALGQGPEFLTYFQNEAQLDKSGLPSDRFFAERPEGSVSTLKIQRTQQEDSAVYLCASSLGTGGYDYTFGSGTRLTVV.

In this sample, this clonotype turned up a few times. Given a much more abundant clone one base away, this may be a read error. This chain joins TRBV4-1 and TRBJ1-4, with D perhaps matching TRBD1 (5 bases). There are 17 residues in the CDR3. Germline lookup yields CDR1 MGHRA and CDR2 YSYEKL. CDR3 region: CVSSQSPGAGGREKLFF. CDR3 sequence (DNA): TGCGTCAGCAGCCAAAGTCCCGGGGCGGGGGGGAGGGAAAAACTGTTTTTT.

At least ten counts were recorded for this clonotype. The gene calls are TRBV12-3 or TRBV12-4 and TRBJ1-1; no reliable D call. Trimming stripped 7 bases from V and 1 base from J, with 13 bases between. The CDR3 consists of 14 residues. CDR3 nucleotide sequence: TGTGCCAGCACCATAAGGACGGAGAACACTGAAGCTTTCTTT. It encodes CASTIRTENTEAFF.

The chain joins TRBV24-1 to TRBJ1-2; possible D gene TRBD1, 5 bases. This CDR3 is 13 amino acids long. Per germline, CDR1 KGHDR and CDR2 SFDVKD. V shed 7 bases and J shed 3 bases, with 11 bases lying between them. The CDR3 sequence is CATSLDKHYGYTF. CDR3 bases: TGTGCCACCAGCCTGGACAAGCACTATGGCTACACCTTC.

The chain has TRBV11-2 and TRBJ1-2, with D maybe TRBD1 (5 bases). CDR3 length: 12 amino acids. Germline V gene data show CDR1 as SGHAT and CDR2 as FQNNGV. The V end lost 5 bases, the J end lost 7 bases, and 11 bases lay between the germline ends. CDR3 nucleotide sequence: TGTGCCAGCAGCCTAAGACAGCGTGGCTACACCTTC. Translated: CASSLRQRGYTF.

This clonotype was counted at least ten times. The rearrangement joins TRBV10-3 to TRBJ1-1; D gene uncertain. V shed 3 bases and J shed 1 base, with 3 bases lying between them. The germline gives CDR1 ENHRY, CDR2 SYGVKD. The CDR3 extends over 12 amino acids. This CDR3 reads CAISDTNTEAFF. CDR3 DNA: TGTGCCATCAGTGACACGAACACTGAAGCTTTCTTT.